This TCR beta chain is drawn from a study of a mutant IDH1 vaccine in newly diagnosed glioma. To note about this clone: Its matching antigen is unknown.

Generated by immunoSEQ multiplex PCR, the TCRdb table keeps only in-frame clones and is missing some. The profile shows some 29,000 clones, 80% to 85% of them singletons. Indicated time point: week 23, last vaccination. Every vaccination contained 300 ug of the mutant IDH1 20-mer peptide and was paired with topical imiquimod. This receptor was obtained from a woman in her 30s with glioma. The sequencing here drew on PBMCs, taken from a glioma patient whose treatment included an IDH1 peptide vaccine.

This CDR3 reads CASSWGGASEAFF. CDR3 in DNA: TGTGCCAGCAGTTGGGGGGGGGCATCTGAAGCTTTCTTT. The rearrangement links TRBV6-1 to TRBJ1-1, with D possibly matching TRBD1 (6 bases). The CDR3 loop spans 13 amino acids. Germline CDR1 and CDR2: MNHNS and SASEGT. Trimming stripped 5 bases from V and 6 bases from J, with 13 bases between.